The next 24 T cell receptor beta chains were all read from a single sample in a study of T cell changes during pregnancy in multiple sclerosis. TCRdb's copy holds only in-frame clones and misses some; the assay was immunoSEQ multiplex PCR. Of some 51,000 clones listed, 90% to 95% are singletons. The material was CD8+ T cells from peripheral blood mononuclear cells, obtained in the first trimester of pregnancy. These receptors all come from a female donor with multiple sclerosis, enrolled in a pregnancy study.

The rearrangement joins TRBV4-2 to TRBJ1-4; no firm D call. There are 16 residues in the CDR3. Germline CDR1 and CDR2: LGHNA and YNFKEQ. The germline V and J ends were trimmed by 1 base and 1 base, with 10 bases remaining between them. The CDR3 DNA follows: TGTGCCAGCAGCCAAGTACACAGTATAACTAATGAAAAACTGTTTTTT. Protein product: CASSQVHSITNEKLFF.

J is TRBJ2-3 and V is TRBV19; 8 bases are shared with TRBD2. The CDR3 covers 14 residues. Germline V lookup: CDR1 LNHDA, CDR2 SQIVND (reference sequence). Germline trimming cut 6 bases from V and 2 bases from J; bases unmatched to any gene: 4. The CDR3 protein is CASSPAGVTDTQYF. The CDR3 DNA reads as TGTGCCAGTAGCCCAGCGGGGGTCACAGATACGCAGTATTTT.

This chain joins TRBV4-1 and TRBJ1-1; D is uncertain. The V and J ends lost 10 bases and 1 base respectively, with 10 bases between them. The germline V gene encodes CDR1 MGHRA and CDR2 YSYEKL. This CDR3 spans 12 amino acids. For the CDR3, the DNA is TGCGCCACCGCGGATCCGAACACTGAAGCTTTCTTT. It encodes CATADPNTEAFF.

The chain combines TRBV7-9 with TRBJ2-5; D uncertain. Trimming cost V 3 bases and J 5 bases, with 7 bases left between them. Germline-derived CDR1 and CDR2 are SEHNR and FQNEAQ (reference sequence). The CDR3 sequence is 12 residues long. CDR3 nucleotides: TGTGCCAGCAGCTTTACCCGGGAGACCCAGTACTTC. Its protein is CASSFTRETQYF.

This clone was seen a single time. J is TRBJ2-7 and V is TRBV11-2; 12 nucleotides agree with TRBD2. The CDR3 loop spans 16 amino acids. Trimming at V came to 0 bases and at J to 4 bases, leaving 4 bases not matched to a gene. Looked up from germline, CDR1 is SGHAT and CDR2 is FQNNGV. The CDR3 sequence: CASSLEGLAGGYEQYF. CDR3 nucleotides: TGTGCCAGCAGCTTAGAGGGGCTAGCGGGAGGGTACGAGCAGTACTTC.

This chain uses TRBV27 with TRBJ2-1; a weak D match, TRBD1 (5 bases). V was shortened by 8 bases and J by 5 bases, with 10 bases between the two germline ends. CDR3 length: 12 amino acids. Germline CDR1 and CDR2: MNHEY and SMNVEV (reference sequence). This chain's CDR3 is CASGRVDNEQFF. Written as DNA, the CDR3 is TGTGCCAGCGGCAGGGTGGACAATGAGCAGTTCTTC.

The genes are TRBV27 and TRBJ2-7; 8 positions agree with TRBD1. CDR3 size: 14 residues. Germline assignment: CDR1 MNHEY and CDR2 SMNVEV (reference sequence). J gave up 3 bases and V 5 bases, and 6 bases lay outside the gene matches. CDR3 loop: CASSPWTGFYEQYF. CDR3 DNA: TGTGCCAGCAGTCCCTGGACAGGGTTCTACGAGCAGTACTTC.

This chain joins TRBV11-2 and TRBJ2-7; 7 bases are shared with TRBD1. Per germline, CDR1 SGHAT and CDR2 FQNNGV. The trim removed 5 bases at V and 7 bases at J, leaving 8 bases unmatched. The CDR3 covers 13 residues. The CDR3: CASSIMTGWEQYF. The CDR3 nucleotides are TGTGCCAGCAGCATCATGACAGGGTGGGAGCAGTACTTC.

This clone was recorded a few times. This chain links TRBV7-9 with TRBJ1-2, with D uncertain. Germline V gives CDR1 SEHNR, CDR2 FQNEAQ (reference sequence). The ends were cut back, 6 bases at V and 8 bases at J, with 22 bases in the middle. CDR3 length: 15 amino acids. DNA of the CDR3: TGTGCCAGCAGTCCTTCCAACCTTAACAGTGGCGGCTACACCTTC. It specifies CASSPSNLNSGGYTF.

The V gene is TRBV27, the J gene TRBJ1-5; D gene unclear. Trimming shortened V by 3 bases and J by 4 bases, and 4 bases separated the two germline ends. Germline CDR1 is MNHEY and CDR2 is SMNVEV (reference sequence). The CDR3 length is 12 residues. CDR3 sequence: CASSFMNQPQHF. The CDR3 coding sequence is TGTGCCAGCAGTTTTATGAATCAGCCCCAGCATTTT.

The genes are TRBV4-3 and TRBJ2-7; D perhaps matches TRBD2 (5 bases). V lost 1 base to trimming and J lost 6 bases, with 13 bases between them. The CDR3 is 14 amino acids. CDR1 is LGHNA, CDR2 YSLEER, per germline. The chain's CDR3 is CASSQGKEASEQYF. As DNA, the CDR3 is TGCGCCAGCAGCCAAGGAAAGGAGGCTTCCGAGCAGTACTTC.

This clone was found once. The V call is TRBV28, the J call TRBJ1-2; D gene uncertain. CDR1 is MDHEN and CDR2 is SYDVKM in the germline V gene. V lost 5 bases to trimming and J lost 4 bases, with 11 bases between them. The CDR3 spans 13 residues. The chain's CDR3 is CASSGLRVYGYTF. In DNA form, the CDR3 reads TGTGCCAGCAGTGGACTGAGAGTCTATGGCTACACCTTC.

The chain is built from TRBV4-2 and TRBJ1-1; 8 bases align to TRBD1. The length of the CDR3 is 14 residues. After removal of 4 bases from V and 0 bases from J, the junction contained 1 base not matched to a gene. Germline V CDR1 and CDR2: LGHNA, YNFKEQ. CDR3 protein: CASSPGGLNTEAFF. The DNA of the CDR3 is TGTGCCAGCAGCCCAGGGGGCCTGAACACTGAAGCTTTCTTT.

The chain combines TRBV28 with TRBJ1-1; 8 bases match TRBD1. The CDR3 loop spans 14 amino acids. Germline lookup yields CDR1 MDHEN and CDR2 SYDVKM. V dropped 4 bases and J dropped 3; count of bases not matched to a gene: 4. CDR3 coding DNA: TGTGCCAGCAGTTGGACAGGGTTGGACACTGAAGCTTTCTTT. Its translation: CASSWTGLDTEAFF.

V usage is TRBV6-5 and J usage is TRBJ1-4; D might be TRBD1 (5 bases). Germline loops: CDR1 MNHEY, CDR2 SVGAGI. CDR3 size: 16 residues. The V and J ends lost 0 bases and 4 bases respectively, with 12 bases between them. The CDR3 reads CASSYSGGGINEKLFF. Here the CDR3 DNA reads TGTGCCAGCAGTTACTCCGGGGGGGGGATTAATGAAAAACTGTTTTTT.

This chain joins TRBV7-9 and TRBJ1-2, with 8 bases identical to TRBD1. J lost 4 bases, V lost 5 bases, and 15 bases had no gene match. In germline, CDR1 is SEHNR, CDR2 FQNEAQ (reference sequence). The CDR3 extends over 17 amino acids. The CDR3 loop reads CASSARTDRVDFYGYTF. The CDR3 coding sequence is TGTGCCAGCAGCGCCCGGACGGACAGGGTTGATTTCTATGGCTACACCTTC.

The chain uses TRBV7-6 and TRBJ2-1; D is ambiguous. Germline V gene sequence: CDR1 SGHVS, CDR2 FNYEAQ. Deletions cut 3 bases from V and 8 bases from J, with 8 bases between. This CDR3 region has 12 residues. CDR3 amino acids: CASSFGRDEQFF. CDR3 DNA sequence: TGTGCCAGCAGCTTCGGTCGGGATGAGCAGTTCTTC.

This chain links TRBV28 with TRBJ1-1; D perhaps matches TRBD1 (6 bases). This CDR3 region has 15 residues. Trimming took off 3 bases at V and 5 bases at J, with 16 bases between the two ends. Germline V CDR1 and CDR2: MDHEN, SYDVKM. CDR3 DNA: TGTGCCAGCAGTTTCCTTCAGGGGCGTACTACTGAAGCTTTCTTT. Translated: CASSFLQGRTTEAFF.

The chain recombines TRBV27 with TRBJ2-1; D is perhaps TRBD2 (6 bases). V shed 5 bases and J shed 8 bases, with 16 bases lying between them. Per germline, CDR1 MNHEY and CDR2 SMNVEV (reference sequence). This CDR3 spans 14 amino acids. CDR3: CASSPRLGRDEQFF. The CDR3 DNA reads TGTGCCAGCAGTCCGCGACTAGGAAGGGATGAGCAGTTCTTC.

The chain uses TRBV19 and TRBJ1-1, with D uncertain. Germline CDR1 reads LNHDA; CDR2 reads SQIVND (reference sequence). Deletions cut 7 bases from V and 1 base from J, with 13 bases between. The CDR3 extends over 14 amino acids. The chain's CDR3 is CASTPSRGNTEAFF. The CDR3 DNA reads as TGTGCCAGTACCCCTAGTCGAGGGAACACTGAAGCTTTCTTT.

V is TRBV5-5 and J is TRBJ2-2, with D unresolved. Trimming stripped 0 bases from V and 5 bases from J, with 5 bases between. Germline CDR1 is SGHKS and CDR2 is YYEKEE (reference sequence). The CDR3 runs 13 residues. The CDR3 bases are TGTGCCAGCAGCTTGGTGGCTACCGGGGAGCTGTTTTTT. Translation gives CASSLVATGELFF.

V gene TRBV27 combines with J gene TRBJ2-1, with no clear D. Looked up from germline, CDR1 is MNHEY and CDR2 is SMNVEV (reference sequence). V was cut by 1 base and J by 2 bases, with 9 bases left in between. This CDR3 is 15 amino acids long. CDR3 sequence reads: CASSLYPLAYNEQFF. The CDR3 DNA reads as TGTGCCAGCAGTTTATACCCCCTAGCCTACAATGAGCAGTTCTTC.

Only one count was recorded for this clone. This sequence joins TRBV28 and TRBJ2-7; 10 bases map to TRBD1. V shed 0 bases, J shed 0 bases, and the junction held 5 bases outside the gene matches. This CDR3 region has 17 residues. CDR1 and CDR2 (germline): MDHEN, SYDVKM. The CDR3: CASSLWDRGSSSYEQYF. Here the CDR3 DNA reads TGTGCCAGCAGTTTATGGGACAGGGGGTCCAGCTCCTACGAGCAGTACTTC.

The genes are TRBV11-3 and TRBJ2-1, with D perhaps matching TRBD1 (6 bases). Germline values: CDR1 SGHNT, CDR2 YENEEA. Trimming removed 2 bases at V and 0 bases at J, with 11 bases between. The CDR3 sequence is 16 residues long. CDR3 in DNA: TGTGCCAGCAGCTTACAGGGGTTTGGCTCCTACAATGAGCAGTTCTTC. Its protein is CASSLQGFGSYNEQFF.